This entry concerns a single TCR beta chain. The data originate from a study of blood T cell repertoires in COVID-19. The overall study: PBMCs, B-cell-depleted T cells, or T cells were the source of the cDNA or gDNA that made up the material.

The table came from immunoSEQ multiplex PCR; TCRdb's copy has only in-frame clones and leaves some out. This table holds tens of thousands of clones, about 91% found once. What was sequenced was peripheral blood. The TCR sequence derives from a human donor with active COVID-19. The donor label of this sample is uncertain.

DNA of the CDR3: TGTGCCAGCTCACTCCTAGGGGACGAGCAGTACTTC. This translates into CASSLLGDEQYF. The rearrangement links TRBV18 to TRBJ2-7; possibly TRBD1 for D (5 bases). Germline V CDR1 and CDR2: KGHSH, LQKENI. The CDR3 runs to 12 residues. V lost 4 bases, J lost 5 bases, and 9 bases lay in between.